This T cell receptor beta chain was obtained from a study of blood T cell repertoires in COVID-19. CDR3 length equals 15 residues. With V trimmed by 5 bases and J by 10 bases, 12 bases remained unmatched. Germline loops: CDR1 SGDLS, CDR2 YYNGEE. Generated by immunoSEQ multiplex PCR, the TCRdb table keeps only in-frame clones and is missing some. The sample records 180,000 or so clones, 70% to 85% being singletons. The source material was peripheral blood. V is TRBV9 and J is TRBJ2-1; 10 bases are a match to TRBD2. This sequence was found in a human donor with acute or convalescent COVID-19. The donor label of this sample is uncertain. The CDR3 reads CASRERASGSGEQFF. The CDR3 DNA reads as TGTGCCAGCAGGGAGAGGGCTAGCGGGAGTGGGGAGCAGTTCTTC.